These 20 T cell receptor beta chains were all obtained from the same sample, sequenced in a study of vaccination effects on CD4 cells after COVID-19. No cognate antigen is known for these TCRs. Profiled with immunoSEQ multiplex PCR; TCRdb holds only in-frame clones, not every one. The repertoire has over 50,000 clones, 81% of them found once; the top ten carry 2% to 2.5%. After expansion with viral peptide pools in the ViraFEST assay, antigen-specific CD4+ T cells were sequenced. The culture ran for roughly ten days before CD4+ T cells were isolated. The sample was CD4+ T cells from PBMCs cultured with HCoV-229E spike peptides, taken before COVID-19 vaccination. Receptor source: a human donor who received a COVID-19 vaccine.

This chain connects TRBV5-4 to TRBJ1-2, with 7 bases aligning to TRBD1. The ends lost 6 bases at V and 2 bases at J; junction bases unmatched: 7. The CDR3 extends over 14 amino acids. Germline V gene data show CDR1 as SGHNT and CDR2 as YYREEE (reference sequence). CDR3 amino acids: CASTSTGRNYGYTF. The CDR3 nucleotides read TGTGCCAGCACCTCGACAGGGAGGAACTATGGCTACACCTTC. Looking up the rest from reference TRBV5-4 and TRBJ1-2 gives the full variable domain: ETGVTQSPTHLIKTRGQQVTLRCSSQSGHNTVSWYQQALGQGPQFIFQYYREEENGRGNFPPRFSGLQFPNYSSELNVNALELDDSALYLCASTSTGRNYGYTFGSGTRLTVV.

The genes are TRBV6-6 and TRBJ1-2; D is ambiguous. Trimming shortened V by 0 bases and J by 5 bases, and 10 bases separated the two germline ends. CDR1 and CDR2 from the germline V gene are MNHNY and SVGAGI (reference sequence). This CDR3 is built from 14 residues. The chain's CDR3 is CASSYSRWPYGYTF. The CDR3 DNA follows: TGTGCCAGCAGTTACTCGAGGTGGCCATATGGCTACACCTTC.

The V call is TRBV3-1 (or the pseudogene TRBV3-2), the J call TRBJ2-1, with D possibly matching TRBD2 (7 bases). CDR3 length: 16 residues. The V gene's germline CDR1 is LGHDT and CDR2 YNNKEL (reference sequence). The ends were cut back, 4 bases at V and 0 bases at J, with 13 bases in the middle. The CDR3 region has the DNA TGTGCCAGCAGCCGGGGGGGCCCCAGCTCCTACAATGAGCAGTTCTTC. Translation: CASSRGGPSSYNEQFF.

The chain links TRBV30 to TRBJ1-2; D is possibly TRBD1 (5 bases). V lost 3 bases, J lost 4 bases, and 15 bases lay in between. The CDR3 runs to 14 residues. The germline V gene encodes CDR1 GTSNPN and CDR2 SVGIG (reference sequence). CDR3 sequence (DNA): TGTGCCTGGAGGCGGGGCCGCGGCAGCTATGGCTACACCTTC. Protein product: CAWRRGRGSYGYTF.

The chain has TRBV19 and TRBJ1-5, with no clear D. Per the germline V gene, CDR1 is LNHDA and CDR2 is SQIVND (reference sequence). V gave up 2 bases and J gave up 1 base, with 9 bases separating them. The CDR3 loop spans 15 amino acids. The DNA of the CDR3 is TGTGCCAGTAGTATACTGTTGAACAGCAATCAGCCCCAGCATTTT. Amino acid sequence: CASSILLNSNQPQHF.

J is TRBJ1-3 and V is TRBV5-6; 9 bases align to TRBD1. The CDR3 is 15 amino acids. Looked up from germline, CDR1 is SGHDT and CDR2 is YYEEEE. With V trimmed by 5 bases and J by 0 bases, 3 bases remained unmatched. CDR3 nucleotides: TGTGCCAGCAGAAGACAGGGGGGCTCTGGAAACACCATATATTTT. Encoded protein: CASRRQGGSGNTIYF.

The V call is TRBV6-5, the J call TRBJ1-4; perhaps TRBD1 as D (5 bases). Trimming removed 4 bases from V and 7 bases from J, with 19 bases in between. This CDR3 region has 16 residues. Germline V gene data show CDR1 as MNHEY and CDR2 as SVGAGI. This CDR3 is CASSFAAGDGREKLFF. The CDR3 nucleotides read TGTGCCAGCAGTTTCGCCGCGGGGGATGGTCGTGAAAAACTGTTTTTT.

The V call is TRBV5-8, the J call TRBJ1-5; no firm D call. Germline V gives CDR1 SGHTS, CDR2 YDEGEE. This CDR3 spans 17 amino acids. V lost 7 bases to trimming and J lost 1 base, with 21 bases between them. CDR3 region: CASPRGRQNLSNQPQHF. In nucleotides, the CDR3 is TGTGCCAGCCCCCGCGGGCGGCAGAACTTAAGCAATCAGCCCCAGCATTTT.

The chain carries TRBV28 and TRBJ1-2; D call uncertain. V was clipped by 10 bases and J by 5 bases, with 20 bases between them. The V gene's germline CDR1 is MDHEN and CDR2 SYDVKM. The CDR3 sequence is 14 residues long. This CDR3 is CAIPKDALGYGYTF. The CDR3 DNA follows: TGTGCCATCCCAAAGGACGCCCTGGGGTATGGCTACACCTTC.

This clone was counted a single time. The CDR3 coding sequence is TGCAGTGCCCCAAGGAGTAGGGCTTTCTTT. It codes for CSAPRSRAFF. The chain carries TRBV20-1 and TRBJ1-1; D gene unclear. The CDR3 spans 10 residues. Germline-derived CDR1 and CDR2 are DFQATT and SNEGSKA (reference sequence). The ends were cut back, 6 bases at V and 11 bases at J, with 13 bases in the middle.

The chain joins TRBV2 to TRBJ2-5, with D hard to call. Trimming shortened V by 8 bases and J by 1 base, and 8 bases separated the two germline ends. The CDR3 covers 12 residues. Per germline, CDR1 SNHLY and CDR2 FYNNEI. The CDR3, as DNA: TGTGCCAGCCGGGCGGCCCAAGAGACCCAGTACTTC. Its translation is CASRAAQETQYF.

The chain is built from TRBV28 and TRBJ2-7; no clear D. The V gene lost 1 base and the J gene lost 3 bases, with 10 bases spanning the gap. CDR1 MDHEN and CDR2 SYDVKM come from the germline V gene. This CDR3 is built from 14 residues. In nucleotides, the CDR3 is TGTGCCAGCAGTTTATTAGGCAGGAACTACGAGCAGTACGTC. Protein: CASSLLGRNYEQYV.

The chain recombines TRBV3-1 (or the pseudogene TRBV3-2) with TRBJ2-3; D unclear. The CDR3 extends over 15 amino acids. Trimming cost V 1 base and J 3 bases, with 11 bases left between them. Germline V gives CDR1 LGHDT, CDR2 YNNKEL (reference sequence). The chain's CDR3 is CASSQGAGRTDTQYF. The CDR3 DNA follows: TGTGCCAGCAGCCAAGGGGCCGGTCGTACAGATACGCAGTATTTT.

This clone was counted a few times. The V and J genes are TRBV18 and TRBJ1-2; 7 bases fit TRBD1. J lost 4 bases, V lost 6 bases, and 11 bases had no gene match. CDR1 is KGHSH, CDR2 LQKENI, per germline. The CDR3 sequence is 15 residues long. The CDR3 loop reads CASSPGTGTVYGYTF. As DNA, the CDR3 is TGTGCCAGCTCCCCGGGAACCGGGACAGTCTATGGCTACACCTTC. Full variable domain (missing parts from reference TRBV18 and TRBJ1-2): NAGVMQNPRHLVRRRGQEARLRCSPMKGHSHVYWYRQLPEEGLKFMVYLQKENIIDESGMPKERFSAEFPKEGPSILRIQQVVRGDSAAYFCASSPGTGTVYGYTFGSGTRLTVV.

The chain is built from TRBV5-5 and TRBJ2-5; 9 nucleotides align to TRBD1. Germline CDR1 is SGHKS and CDR2 is YYEKEE (reference sequence). Unmatched junction bases numbered 9, after V lost 1 base and J lost 5 bases. CDR3 length: 16 residues. The CDR3 nucleotides are TGTGCCAGCAGCTTGCTACCGGGACAGGGTGGGGAGACCCAGTACTTC. It is translated as CASSLLPGQGGETQYF.

The V call is TRBV5-5, the J call TRBJ2-5; unclear D gene. The CDR3 extends over 13 amino acids. In germline, CDR1 is SGHKS, CDR2 YYEKEE (reference sequence). Trimming took 6 bases from V and 0 from J, leaving 9 bases between them. CDR3 nucleotides: TGTGCCAGCAAGGTGGGGTACCAAGAGACCCAGTACTTC. Translating gives CASKVGYQETQYF.

This clone appeared a few times. The chain couples TRBV30 to TRBJ1-1; no reliable D call. The V end was cut by 0 bases, the J end by 4 bases, with 12 bases between. CDR3 length equals 14 residues. Germline CDR1 GTSNPN, CDR2 SVGIG (reference sequence). Here the CDR3 reads CAWSVRPDFTEAFF. CDR3 nucleotide sequence: TGTGCCTGGAGTGTACGTCCAGACTTCACTGAAGCTTTCTTT.

This chain joins TRBV5-6 and TRBJ1-2; 7 nucleotides align to TRBD1. Germline loops: CDR1 SGHDT, CDR2 YYEEEE. This CDR3 is built from 14 residues. Trimming removed 1 base from V and 4 bases from J; junction bases left unmatched: 4. The CDR3, as DNA: TGTGCCAGCAGCTTGTTGTCAGGGGGCTATGGCTACACCTTC. Protein sequence: CASSLLSGGYGYTF.

The chain has TRBV7-9 and TRBJ2-1; tentative D call: TRBD2 (6 bases). The V gene lost 4 bases and the J gene lost 6 bases, with 13 bases spanning the gap. This CDR3 comprises 14 residues. Germline CDR1 SEHNR, CDR2 FQNEAQ (reference sequence). The CDR3 DNA is TGTGCCAGCAGCTACGCCGGGGGAGTCAATGAGCAGTTCTTC. Its protein is CASSYAGGVNEQFF.

The chain joins TRBV10-1 to TRBJ2-1; no definite D call. The V and J ends lost 0 bases and 9 bases respectively, with 18 bases between them. The CDR3 runs 16 residues. The germline V gene encodes CDR1 WNHNN and CDR2 SYGVQD (reference sequence). The CDR3 nucleotides read TGCGCCAGCAGTGAGTCCCCGGCAGCCCCTCTTGGTGAGCAGTTCTTC. Residues: CASSESPAAPLGEQFF.